The next 24 T cell receptor beta chains were all read from a single sample in a study of glioma-infiltrating T cells. TCR alpha and beta CDR3 regions were amplified from RNA using iRepertoire nested multiplex PCR. TCRdb independently ran MiXCR on the multiplex PCR reads; one entry per CDR3 protein. The sample has approximately 400,000 distinct CDR3 sequences, roughly two fifths seen once. The sample was glioma tissue, nonneoplastic brain tissue, or PBMCs (not recorded which). The receptors stem from a human donor with low-grade glioma or glioblastoma, undergoing nonglioma brain surgery, or in good health (not recorded which).

The J gene is TRBJ1-4, the V gene TRBV20-1, with D unresolved. CDR3 length: 13 amino acids. Germline V gene lookup returns CDR1 DFQATT and CDR2 SNEGSKA (reference sequence). V was trimmed by 8 bases and J by 0 bases, leaving 10 bases between them. CDR3 in DNA: TGCAGTCCGGAGGTTGCAACTAATGAAAAACTGTTTTTT. It is translated as CSPEVATNEKLFF.

A few counts support this clonotype. The chain uses TRBV20-1 and TRBJ2-7; D ambiguous. V shed 2 bases and J shed 2 bases, with 4 bases lying between them. The CDR3 is 11 amino acids. Germline V lookup: CDR1 DFQATT, CDR2 SNEGSKA (reference sequence). CDR3 protein: CSARYTYEQYF. The CDR3 DNA follows: TGCAGTGCTAGATACACCTACGAGCAGTACTTC.

Notes on this clonotype: This clone may be a read error of a much larger clone one base away. This sequence joins TRBV27 and TRBJ1-1, with unresolved D. In germline, CDR1 is MNHEY, CDR2 SMNVEV (reference sequence). The CDR3 runs 16 residues. CDR3 bases: TGTACCAGCAGTTTAGGACGCCCATCCGCGCTAGGGCAAGCTTTCTTT. It translates to CTSSLGRPSALGQAFF.

V usage is TRBV5-4 and J usage is TRBJ1-1, with 9 bases matching TRBD1. The CDR3 totals 15 residues. Germline CDR1 is SGHNT and CDR2 is YYREEE (reference sequence). V was pared by 4 bases and J by 0 bases, with 4 bases of the junction left unmatched. The CDR3 loop is CASSAGTGLNTEAFF. CDR3 bases: TGTGCCAGCAGCGCCGGGACAGGGCTGAACACTGAAGCTTTCTTT.

The J gene is TRBJ2-1, the V gene TRBV6-1, with a tentative D call TRBD2 (5 bases). Trimming cost V 8 bases and J 11 bases, with 25 bases left between them. This CDR3 has 15 residues. The V gene's germline CDR1 is MNHNS and CDR2 SASEGT. CDR3 in DNA: TGTGCCAGCGGTCTAAGCGGCAGGACGCCGAATCAGCAGTTCTTC. Translating it yields CASGLSGRTPNQQFF.

The chain combines TRBV27 with TRBJ2-1; D gene ambiguous. Trimming took off 5 bases at V and 6 bases at J, with 17 bases between the two ends. CDR1 and CDR2 (germline): MNHEY, SMNVEV (reference sequence). CDR3 length: 15 amino acids. The CDR3 loop is CASSPATAGLNEQFF. CDR3 DNA: TGTGCCAGCAGTCCCGCGACTGCCGGGCTCAATGAGCAGTTCTTC.

V usage is TRBV19 and J usage is TRBJ2-1; 9 bases are a match to TRBD2. The V gene's germline CDR1 is LNHDA and CDR2 SQIVND (reference sequence). The V segment lost 2 bases and the J segment 8 bases; nucleotides outside the gene matches: 10. The CDR3 length is 16 residues. The CDR3 sequence: CASSIRIQREADEQFF. The CDR3 nucleotides are TGTGCCAGTAGTATAAGGATCCAGCGGGAGGCTGATGAGCAGTTCTTC. Based on the CDR3 plus reference TRBV19 and TRBJ2-1, the full variable domain is DGGITQSPKYLFRKEGQNVTLSCEQNLNHDAMYWYRQDPGQGLRLIYYSQIVNDFQKGDIAEGYSVSREKKESFPLTVTSAQKNPTAFYLCASSIRIQREADEQFFGPGTRLTVL.

A word on this clonotype: A single base separates this from a much larger clone, so it may be a read error. The rearrangement uses TRBV27 and TRBJ2-7; a weak D match, TRBD1 (6 bases). CDR1 and CDR2 from the germline V gene are MNHEY and SMNVEV (reference sequence). The CDR3 sequence is 15 residues long. The ends were cut back, 4 bases at V and 3 bases at J, with 16 bases in the middle. CDR3 DNA: TGTGCCAGCAGTTACCGTGGGCAGGGACACTACGAGCAGTACTTC. Translation gives CASSYRGQGHYEQYF.

Regarding this clonotype: Possible read error: a much larger clone is one base away. J is TRBJ1-2 and V is TRBV7-2; the D gene is possibly TRBD1 (6 bases). CDR1 SGHTA and CDR2 FQGNSA come from the germline V gene. The CDR3 contains 14 residues. V was clipped by 2 bases and J by 5 bases, with 12 bases between them. CDR3 amino acids: CASSLTGLTYGYTF. The CDR3 nucleotides are TGTGCCAGCAGCTTAACAGGGTTGACATATGGCTACACCTTC.

As regards this clonotype: Because it lacks the conserved phenylalanine or tryptophan at the end, this CDR3 is likely a read error. This sequence joins TRBV27 and TRBJ1-2; 7 bases fit TRBD1. Per germline, CDR1 MNHEY and CDR2 SMNVEV (reference sequence). CDR3 length: 13 residues. DNA for the CDR3: TGTGCCATCAGTGACAGGGAAGGGTATGGCTACACCCTC. This encodes CAISDREGYGYTL.

V usage is TRBV4-2 and J usage is TRBJ2-1; D perhaps matches TRBD1 (6 bases). Germline V gene sequence: CDR1 LGHNA, CDR2 YNFKEQ. Trimming took 0 bases from V and 2 from J, leaving 20 bases between them. The CDR3 length is 19 residues. The CDR3 here is CASSQEPGQLGRPYNEQFF. The CDR3 coding sequence is TGTGCCAGCAGCCAAGAACCCGGACAGCTGGGGCGTCCCTACAATGAGCAGTTCTTC.

CDR3 sequence reads: CASRPYGTGGSHEQYF. In nucleotides, the CDR3 is TGTGCCAGCAGACCCTACGGGACAGGGGGCAGCCACGAGCAGTACTTC. This chain links TRBV6-2 or TRBV6-3 with TRBJ2-7; 12 bases map to TRBD1. CDR1 MNHEY and CDR2 SVGEGT come from the germline V gene. J lost 5 bases, V lost 6 bases, and 11 bases had no gene match. The CDR3 runs to 16 residues.

CDR3 residues: CSAATGFQPQHF. The DNA of the CDR3 is TGCAGTGCGGCTACAGGGTTCCAGCCCCAGCATTTT. The rearrangement uses TRBV20-1 and TRBJ1-5, with D possibly matching TRBD1 (6 bases). The V and J ends lost 6 bases and 7 bases respectively, with 13 bases between them. CDR3 size: 12 residues. Germline CDR1 DFQATT, CDR2 SNEGSKA (reference sequence).

The V gene is TRBV20-1, the J gene TRBJ2-1; 12 nucleotides line up with TRBD2. The V gene end was trimmed by 3 bases and the J gene end by 7 bases; junction bases not matched to a gene: 7. The CDR3 covers 15 residues. Germline values: CDR1 DFQATT, CDR2 SNEGSKA (reference sequence). This chain's CDR3 is CSARETSGRGNEQFF. CDR3 sequence (DNA): TGCAGTGCTAGGGAGACTAGCGGGAGAGGGAATGAGCAGTTCTTC.

With respect to this clonotype: A much larger clone differs from this one at a single base, so this may be a read error. The genes are TRBV6-5 and TRBJ1-2; 7 bases match TRBD1. The CDR3 is 13 amino acids. The ends lost 5 bases at V and 4 bases at J; junction bases unmatched: 4. The germline V gene encodes CDR1 MNHEY and CDR2 SVGAGI. Here the CDR3 DNA reads TGTGCCAGCAGTACAGGGGTTTCCTATGGCTACACCTTC. It is translated as CASSTGVSYGYTF.

This sequence joins TRBV28 and TRBJ2-7; D not resolved. Germline V gene lookup returns CDR1 MDHEN and CDR2 SYDVKM. The CDR3 extends over 13 amino acids. Trimming cost V 3 bases and J 5 bases, with 11 bases left between them. DNA of the CDR3: TGTGCCAGCAGTTTCCGGGCCCTGAACGAGCAGTACTTC. Translated, it gives CASSFRALNEQYF. Full variable domain (rest looked up from reference TRBV28 and TRBJ2-7): DVKVTQSSRYLVKRTGEKVFLECVQDMDHENMFWYRQDPGLGLRLIYFSYDVKMKEKGDIPEGYSVSREKKERFSLILESASTNQTSMYLCASSFRALNEQYFGPGTRLTVT.

The chain carries TRBV15 and TRBJ2-1; D remains unclear. Trimming took 0 bases from V and 3 from J, leaving 12 bases between them. CDR3 length: 16 amino acids. Germline V gene lookup returns CDR1 LNHNV and CDR2 YYDKDF (reference sequence). The CDR3 sequence: CATSREVQSYYNEQFF. The CDR3, as DNA: TGTGCCACCAGCAGAGAGGTCCAGAGCTACTACAATGAGCAGTTCTTC.

V is TRBV7-3 and J is TRBJ2-1; D unresolved. Germline V CDR1 and CDR2: SGHTA, FQGTGA. The CDR3 covers 16 residues. Trimming cost V 1 base and J 7 bases, with 17 bases left between them. CDR3 sequence (DNA): TGTGCCAGCAGCTTAAGCAGCGCCCACGGTAGTAATGAGCAGTTCTTC. This sequence encodes CASSLSSAHGSNEQFF.

This clonotype was seen only a few times. The chain carries TRBV28 and TRBJ1-5, with 7 bases aligning to TRBD1. Trimming took 5 bases from V and 1 from J; bases not matched to a gene: 8. CDR1 is MDHEN and CDR2 is SYDVKM in the germline V gene. The CDR3 length is 16 residues. The CDR3 spells CASSLQTGWSNQPQHF. CDR3 DNA sequence: TGTGCCAGCAGTCTTCAGACAGGGTGGAGCAATCAGCCCCAGCATTTT.

The gene calls are TRBV6-2 or TRBV6-3 and TRBJ1-2, with D tentatively TRBD1 (5 bases). CDR1 is MNHEY, CDR2 SVGEGT, per germline. V lost 6 bases and J 3 bases, leaving 14 bases between the germline ends. The CDR3 length is 14 residues. The CDR3 DNA sequence: TGTGCCAGCAGGTCCGATGGGACCGACTATGGCTACACCTTC. Translated, it gives CASRSDGTDYGYTF.

Comments on this clonotype: Likely a read error: the CDR3 ends without its conserved phenylalanine or tryptophan. This chain links TRBV11-2 with TRBJ1-4; 8 nucleotides agree with TRBD1. Germline V gives CDR1 SGHAT, CDR2 FQNNGV. This CDR3 spans 15 amino acids. V dropped 3 bases and J dropped 1; count of bases not matched to a gene: 1. CDR3 sequence reads: CASSLDRVTNEKLFL. As DNA, the CDR3 is TGTGCCAGCAGCTTGGACAGGGTAACTAATGAAAAACTGTTTCTT.

As regards this clonotype: One base away lies a much larger clone, so this may be a sequencing read error. The chain is built from TRBV4-2 and TRBJ1-1, with D possibly being TRBD1 (5 bases). Trimming took off 4 bases at V and 6 bases at J, with 12 bases between the two ends. Germline V gene data show CDR1 as LGHNA and CDR2 as YNFKEQ. The CDR3 runs to 13 residues. Written as DNA, the CDR3 is TGTGCCAGCAGCCGTCGACAGCCCCCTGAAGCTTTCTTT. Its translation is CASSRRQPPEAFF.

A note on this clonotype: This may stem from a read error, because a much larger clone lies one nucleotide away. This sequence joins TRBV20-1 and TRBJ1-1; weak D call: TRBD1 (5 bases). Per germline, CDR1 DFQATT and CDR2 SNEGSKA (reference sequence). V was pared by 6 bases and J by 8 bases, with 16 bases between. The CDR3 is made up of 12 amino acids. CDR3 protein: CSATALDIEAFF. The CDR3, as DNA: TGCAGTGCAACTGCTCTGGACATAGAAGCTTTCTTT.

Turning to this clonotype: The CDR3 does not end in the conserved phenylalanine or tryptophan, so this is likely a read error. The chain joins TRBV6-1 to TRBJ2-7, with D unresolved. V gave up 5 bases and J gave up 2 bases, with 4 bases separating them. This CDR3 is 11 amino acids long. Germline V gene lookup returns CDR1 MNHNS and CDR2 SASEGT. CDR3 sequence (DNA): TGTGCCAGCAGTTTCACCTACGAGCAGTACCTC. Translating it yields CASSFTYEQYL.